Shown below are 2 T cell receptor beta chains from a single sample sequenced in a study of blood T cell repertoires in COVID-19. The method was immunoSEQ multiplex PCR; TCRdb's version includes in-frame clones alone and lacks a portion of them. The sample lists 40,000 to 45,000 clones, around 91% occurring once. Sequenced: peripheral blood. The receptors originated from a man between 45 and 60 years old with active COVID-19.

The rearrangement links TRBV3-1 (or the pseudogene TRBV3-2) to TRBJ1-5; TRBD1 matches at 7 bases. This CDR3 contains 17 residues. The J segment lost 0 bases and the V segment lost 1 base, leaving 6 bases of the junction unmatched. CDR1 and CDR2 (germline): LGHDT, YNNKEL (reference sequence). The CDR3 region has the DNA TGTGCCAGCAGCCAAGTTCCGGACAGGTCTAGCAATCAGCCCCAGCATTTT. Its translation is CASSQVPDRSSNQPQHF.

The chain joins TRBV28 to TRBJ2-7, with TRBD1 identical over 9 bases. The CDR3 is made up of 17 amino acids. The V segment lost 8 bases and the J segment 5 bases; nucleotides outside the gene matches: 19. CDR1 and CDR2 (germline): MDHEN, SYDVKM. The CDR3 DNA is TGTGCCAGCCCTAAAAGTGGGACAGGGATTGTTTGGGACGAGCAGTACTTC. Residues: CASPKSGTGIVWDEQYF.